These 16 T cell receptor beta chains came from one sample sequenced in a study of T-cell reconstitution after alpha-beta-depleted transplantation in children. Unique molecular identifiers were incorporated during preparation of the TCRbeta library. One entry per CDR3 protein results from TCRdb running MiXCR on the PCR reads. The profile shows about 72,000 distinct CDR3 sequences, about 7% of them singletons. This sample comprised PBMCs from the stem cell graft donor, obtained from the stem cell graft. These receptor sequences come from a human donor who donated a stem cell graft to a child with acute lymphoblastic leukemia.

J is TRBJ1-1 and V is TRBV11-2, with D unclear. The CDR3 covers 15 residues. The V end was cut by 0 bases, the J end by 2 bases, with 10 bases between. Germline V lookup: CDR1 SGHAT, CDR2 FQNNGV. The DNA for the CDR3 is TGTGCCAGCAGCTTAGAATCGGACCGTAACACTGAAGCTTTCTTT. It encodes CASSLESDRNTEAFF.

This clonotype was detected ten times or more. The J gene is TRBJ2-2, the V gene TRBV24-1; D uncertain. V lost 2 bases, J lost 3 bases, and 9 bases lay in between. The CDR3 has 15 amino acids. Per the germline V gene, CDR1 is KGHDR and CDR2 is SFDVKD. CDR3 in amino acids: CATSDSRRYTGELFF. CDR3 nucleotide sequence: TGTGCCACCAGTGATTCGCGCAGGTACACCGGGGAGCTGTTTTTT.

This clonotype was observed at least ten times. This chain links TRBV9 with TRBJ2-7; D not resolved. Germline-derived CDR1 and CDR2 are SGDLS and YYNGEE. This CDR3 has 14 amino acids. The V gene lost 2 bases and the J gene lost 5 bases, with 14 bases spanning the gap. The chain's CDR3 is CASSVELGLDEQYF. CDR3 in DNA: TGTGCCAGCAGCGTGGAGCTGGGGTTGGACGAGCAGTACTTC.

The chain employs TRBV29-1 and TRBJ2-7, with TRBD1 matching 11 bases. The CDR3 is 13 amino acids. The germline CDR1 and CDR2 sequences are SQVTM and ANQGSEA. The ends lost 6 bases at V and 2 bases at J; junction bases unmatched: 3. CDR3 sequence: CSVGTGGAYEQYF. The CDR3, as DNA: TGCAGCGTGGGGACAGGGGGAGCCTACGAGCAGTACTTC.

This sequence joins TRBV19 and TRBJ1-3; no definite D call. Germline values: CDR1 LNHDA, CDR2 SQIVND (reference sequence). The V end was cut by 11 bases, the J end by 8 bases, with 22 bases between. CDR3 length: 14 amino acids. The DNA of the CDR3 is TGTGCCGTCACAGCAGTGGGCTCGGAGGACACCATATATTTT. Translation: CAVTAVGSEDTIYF.

This clonotype was seen ten or more times. The genes are TRBV20-1 and TRBJ1-5, with D unclear. Germline V gene data show CDR1 as DFQATT and CDR2 as SNEGSKA (reference sequence). V lost 6 bases and J 2 bases, leaving 11 bases between the germline ends. CDR3 length: 13 residues. CDR3 DNA: TGCAGTGCCAGAAGAGGTGGCAATCAGCCCCAGCATTTT. Translated: CSARRGGNQPQHF.

This clonotype turned up a few times. The rearrangement uses TRBV20-1 and TRBJ1-2, with D possibly matching TRBD1 (5 bases). Germline CDR1 is DFQATT and CDR2 is SNEGSKA (reference sequence). The CDR3 covers 14 residues. Trimming took 3 bases from V and 8 from J, leaving 19 bases between them. CDR3 sequence: CSASSSRAKGGYTF. The CDR3 DNA follows: TGCAGTGCTAGCTCAAGCCGGGCAAAGGGGGGCTACACCTTC.

This clonotype appeared many times. This chain links TRBV29-1 with TRBJ1-1, with 9 bases lining up with TRBD1. J was trimmed by 5 bases and V by 8 bases; bases with no gene match: 9. Germline values: CDR1 SQVTM, CDR2 ANQGSEA. This CDR3 spans 13 amino acids. The CDR3 DNA reads TGCAGCACCCGGGACAGGGAAGGGACTGAAGCTTTCTTT. Protein sequence: CSTRDREGTEAFF.

This clonotype was detected ten times or more. The chain is built from TRBV27 and TRBJ1-1, with a weak D call TRBD1 (5 bases). The CDR3 consists of 16 residues. CDR1 and CDR2 from the germline V gene are MNHEY and SMNVEV (reference sequence). V lost 5 bases and J lost 0, with 16 bases in between. The DNA of the CDR3 is TGTGCCAGCAGTCCTGGGGACGGGCTCATGAACACTGAAGCTTTCTTT. Protein sequence: CASSPGDGLMNTEAFF.

The chain couples TRBV14 to TRBJ2-7; 11 nucleotides agree with TRBD1. V gave up 1 base and J gave up 2 bases; unmatched junction bases: 10. The germline V gene encodes CDR1 SGHDN and CDR2 FVKESK. The CDR3 is 18 amino acids. The CDR3, as DNA: TGTGCCAGCAGCCAAGGGCGGATACGGACAGGGGGCACCTACGAGCAGTACTTC. Amino acids: CASSQGRIRTGGTYEQYF.

In its sample, this clonotype was seen a few times. This chain connects TRBV6-2 or TRBV6-3 to TRBJ2-5, with D perhaps TRBD2 (7 bases). Trimming took off 2 bases at V and 2 bases at J, with 9 bases between the two ends. CDR3 length equals 14 residues. Germline CDR1 and CDR2: MNHEY and SVGEGT. The CDR3 sequence: CASSYRGGQETQYF. The CDR3 nucleotides are TGTGCCAGCAGTTACAGGGGGGGTCAAGAGACCCAGTACTTC.

This clonotype was counted many times. The genes are TRBV7-2 and TRBJ2-1; no firm D call. This CDR3 has 14 residues. The V and J ends lost 1 base and 3 bases respectively, with 7 bases between them. The germline gives CDR1 SGHTA, CDR2 FQGNSA. CDR3 coding DNA: TGTGCCAGCAGCTTAGTCAACTACTACAATGAGCAGTTCTTC. Protein: CASSLVNYYNEQFF. Full variable domain (missing parts from reference TRBV7-2 and TRBJ2-1): GAGVSQSPSNKVTEKGKDVELRCDPISGHTALYWYRQSLGQGLEFLIYFQGNSAPDKSGLPSDRFSAERTGGSVSTLTIQRTQQEDSAVYLCASSLVNYYNEQFFGPGTRLTVL.

This clonotype has at least ten counts. The chain is built from TRBV12-3 or TRBV12-4 and TRBJ2-7, with D perhaps assigned TRBD1 or TRBD2 (7 bases each). This CDR3 region has 18 residues. With 8 bases removed from V and 2 bases from J, the gap between germline ends came to 28 bases. CDR3 amino acids: CASSPRGAGARWTYEQYF. The CDR3 region has the DNA TGTGCCAGCTCTCCCAGGGGGGCGGGGGCCCGCTGGACCTACGAGCAGTACTTC.

The chain employs TRBV7-2 and TRBJ2-5; a weak D match, TRBD2 (7 bases). This CDR3 spans 16 amino acids. CDR1 and CDR2 (germline): SGHTA, FQGNSA. V dropped 5 bases and J dropped 7 bases, with 23 bases sitting between them. In nucleotides, the CDR3 is TGTGCCAGCAGCGCCGGGGGGTCGGGGGCCTCATGGACCCAGTACTTC. It yields the protein CASSAGGSGASWTQYF.

This clonotype showed up many times. The chain joins TRBV12-3 or TRBV12-4 to TRBJ1-5; D remains ambiguous. V lost 6 bases to trimming and J lost 0 bases, with 9 bases between them. The CDR3 runs to 14 residues. The CDR3 region is CASRDGPSNQPQHF. In DNA, the CDR3 is TGTGCCAGCAGGGACGGACCTAGCAATCAGCCCCAGCATTTT.

This clonotype was detected only a few times. The chain links TRBV2 to TRBJ1-2; no definite D call. V lost 5 bases to trimming and J lost 5 bases, with 12 bases between them. CDR3 length equals 13 residues. CDR1 and CDR2 (germline): SNHLY, FYNNEI. The CDR3 DNA reads TGTGCCAGCAGTCTCCCCCAGACATATGGCTACACCTTC. It specifies CASSLPQTYGYTF.